Listed here are 27 T cell receptor beta chains from one sample, sequenced in a study of blood T cell repertoires in COVID-19. This table comes from immunoSEQ multiplex PCR, and its TCRdb copy is limited to in-frame clones, with some not included. The sample shows roughly 370,000 clones, 87% of them seen only once. The sample consisted of PBMCs or T cells enriched from blood (not recorded which). These receptors all stem from a woman in her fifties or sixties who had recovered from COVID-19.

This chain uses TRBV27 with TRBJ1-1; 8 bases fit TRBD1. Germline CDR1 MNHEY, CDR2 SMNVEV (reference sequence). Trimming took 4 bases from V and 2 from J; bases not matched to a gene: 6. The CDR3 has 15 amino acids. CDR3 DNA: TGTGCCAGCAGTTCGGGACAGGTCCTTAACACTGAAGCTTTCTTT. Its translation is CASSSGQVLNTEAFF.

Here the CDR3 reads CASSLGQGDNYGYTF. The DNA for the CDR3 is TGTGCCAGCAGCTTAGGACAGGGAGATAACTATGGCTACACCTTC. The V call is TRBV11-2, the J call TRBJ1-2; 7 bases match TRBD1. Germline V gene data show CDR1 as SGHAT and CDR2 as FQNNGV. V lost 1 base to trimming and J lost 1 base; unmatched junction nucleotides: 3. There are 15 residues in the CDR3. The whole variable domain, filled in from reference TRBV11-2 and TRBJ1-2, reads EAGVAQSPRYKIIEKRQSVAFWCNPISGHATLYWYQQILGQGPKLLIQFQNNGVVDDSQLPKDRFSAERLKGVDSTLKIQPAKLEDSAVYLCASSLGQGDNYGYTFGSGTRLTVV.

This chain links TRBV28 with TRBJ1-3; D is uncertain. Germline V CDR1 and CDR2: MDHEN, SYDVKM. V was shortened by 6 bases and J by 1 base, with 7 bases between the two germline ends. This CDR3 has 13 residues. The CDR3 reads CASRLVSGNTIYF. The DNA of the CDR3 is TGTGCCAGCAGACTGGTTTCTGGAAACACCATATATTTT.

This clone was counted only a few times. The genes are TRBV2 and TRBJ1-1; 8 bases map to TRBD1. The CDR3 is 14 residues long. Germline loops: CDR1 SNHLY, CDR2 FYNNEI. V lost 3 bases to trimming and J lost 5 bases; unmatched junction nucleotides: 5. The CDR3 nucleotides read TGTGCCAGCAGTGATCAGGGGGCAAAAACTGAAGCTTTCTTT. Residues: CASSDQGAKTEAFF.

The rearrangement links TRBV27 to TRBJ1-2, with D possibly being TRBD1 (5 bases). This CDR3 has 13 residues. The V gene lost 2 bases and the J gene lost 4 bases, with 8 bases spanning the gap. CDR1 and CDR2 (germline): MNHEY, SMNVEV (reference sequence). The CDR3 nucleotides read TGTGCCAGCAGTTTACAGGGTACCTATGGCTACACCTTC. This gives the protein CASSLQGTYGYTF.

The chain recombines TRBV19 with TRBJ2-5, with 8 nucleotides matching TRBD2. Looked up from germline, CDR1 is LNHDA and CDR2 is SQIVND (reference sequence). With 5 bases clipped from V and 0 bases from J, the junction kept 8 bases outside the gene matches. CDR3 length: 16 residues. The CDR3 spells CASSGPAGVYQETQYF. CDR3 nucleotides: TGTGCCAGTAGTGGGCCAGCGGGGGTGTACCAAGAGACCCAGTACTTC.

The chain uses TRBV5-8 and TRBJ2-7; TRBD1 matches at 10 bases. This CDR3 has 15 residues. In germline, CDR1 is SGHTS, CDR2 YDEGEE. The trim removed 3 bases at V and 1 base at J, leaving 4 bases unmatched. CDR3 nucleotides: TGTGCCAGCAGCTGGTCGGGACAGGGGTCCTACGAGCAGTACTTC. This gives the protein CASSWSGQGSYEQYF.

V usage is TRBV19 and J usage is TRBJ1-2; D remains unclear. In germline, CDR1 is LNHDA, CDR2 SQIVND (reference sequence). V lost 1 base, J lost 7 bases, and 16 bases lay in between. The CDR3 runs 15 residues. The CDR3 loop is CASSIVAVAASGYTF. CDR3 nucleotide sequence: TGTGCCAGTAGTATAGTGGCAGTGGCGGCTTCTGGCTACACCTTC.

The V call is TRBV7-2, the J call TRBJ1-1; 8 positions agree with TRBD1. CDR3 length equals 14 residues. V lost 3 bases to trimming and J lost 8 bases; unmatched junction nucleotides: 8. CDR1 and CDR2 (germline): SGHTA, FQGNSA. The CDR3 loop reads CASSFIGQGSEAFF. The CDR3 DNA reads TGTGCCAGCAGCTTTATAGGACAGGGCTCCGAAGCTTTCTTT.

This chain connects TRBV18 to TRBJ1-2, with D possibly TRBD1 on 5 matching bases. The CDR3 runs to 14 residues. Deletions cut 4 bases from V and 1 base from J, with 10 bases between. CDR1 is KGHSH and CDR2 is LQKENI in the germline V gene. CDR3 sequence: CASSLDTFNYGYTF. The CDR3 bases are TGTGCCAGCTCACTGGACACCTTTAACTATGGCTACACCTTC. The full variable domain, rest sourced from reference TRBV18 and TRBJ1-2, is NAGVMQNPRHLVRRRGQEARLRCSPMKGHSHVYWYRQLPEEGLKFMVYLQKENIIDESGMPKERFSAEFPKEGPSILRIQQVVRGDSAAYFCASSLDTFNYGYTFGSGTRLTVV.

This rearrangement joins TRBV11-2 to TRBJ1-1; unclear D gene. Trimming removed 6 bases from V and 5 bases from J, with 7 bases in between. From germline, CDR1 is SGHAT and CDR2 FQNNGV. The CDR3 sequence is 11 residues long. CDR3 protein: CASSLYTEAFF. The CDR3 region has the DNA TGTGCCAGCAGTCTCTATACTGAAGCTTTCTTT.

The chain combines TRBV19 with TRBJ1-1, with D possibly TRBD1 on 6 matching bases. CDR3 length: 14 residues. V was clipped by 7 bases and J by 1 base, with 13 bases between them. The germline V gene has CDR1 LNHDA and CDR2 SQIVND (reference sequence). In nucleotides, the CDR3 is TGTGCCAGTATTCGGGGCAGGGGGAACACTGAAGCTTTCTTT. Its protein product is CASIRGRGNTEAFF.

This clone was counted a single time. This rearrangement joins TRBV24-1 to TRBJ1-5, with 7 nucleotides matching TRBD1. The CDR3 covers 14 residues. Trimming cost V 4 bases and J 4 bases; bases outside gene matches: 3. Per germline, CDR1 KGHDR and CDR2 SFDVKD. CDR3 in DNA: TGTGCCACCAGTGAGGGGACAGAGAATCAGCCCCAGCATTTT. Encoded protein: CATSEGTENQPQHF.

The rearrangement links TRBV2 to TRBJ1-4, with unresolved D. Between the trimmed V and J ends, which lost 8 bases and 8 bases, there was a span of 6 bases. The CDR3 is 10 residues long. Germline V gives CDR1 SNHLY, CDR2 FYNNEI. This CDR3 is CASGREKLFF. For the CDR3, the DNA is TGTGCCAGCGGCAGGGAAAAACTGTTTTTT.

The chain couples TRBV18 to TRBJ1-2; D call uncertain. Trimming shortened V by 3 bases and J by 0 bases, and 5 bases separated the two germline ends. The CDR3 has 13 residues. Germline V gives CDR1 KGHSH, CDR2 LQKENI. The CDR3 nucleotides are TGTGCCAGCTCACCGGAGACTAACTATGGCTACACCTTC. Its translation is CASSPETNYGYTF.

This chain uses TRBV6-1 with TRBJ1-4; TRBD1 matches 8 bases. Germline trimming cut 2 bases from V and 3 bases from J; bases unmatched to any gene: 2. The CDR3 sequence is 15 residues long. Germline V gene lookup returns CDR1 MNHNS and CDR2 SASEGT. CDR3 sequence: CASSEYRGANEKLFF. The CDR3 DNA reads TGTGCCAGCAGTGAATACAGGGGGGCTAATGAAAAACTGTTTTTT.

The V call is TRBV10-2, the J call TRBJ1-5; D perhaps matches TRBD1 (6 bases). Germline CDR1 WSHSY, CDR2 SAAADI. The CDR3 totals 15 residues. The V gene lost 7 bases and the J gene lost 4 bases, with 17 bases spanning the gap. In DNA form, the CDR3 reads TGCGCCAGCAATCCAGGGGAAGCCAGGAATCAGCCCCAGCATTTT. Translating gives CASNPGEARNQPQHF.

A single count supports this clone. CDR3 sequence: CAISGQSNYGYTF. DNA of the CDR3: TGTGCCATCAGTGGACAGAGTAACTATGGCTACACCTTC. This chain connects TRBV10-3 to TRBJ1-2, with D perhaps TRBD1 (5 bases). Trimming took off 4 bases at V and 1 base at J, with 7 bases between the two ends. The CDR3 covers 13 residues. The germline V gene has CDR1 ENHRY and CDR2 SYGVKD.

The chain has TRBV27 and TRBJ1-5, with D tentatively TRBD1 (5 bases). CDR3 size: 14 residues. Germline loops: CDR1 MNHEY, CDR2 SMNVEV (reference sequence). V was pared by 2 bases and J by 4 bases, with 9 bases between. The CDR3: CASSLVGQNQPQHF. DNA for the CDR3: TGTGCCAGCAGTTTAGTGGGGCAGAATCAGCCCCAGCATTTT.

CDR3: CASSLQGTGELFF. As DNA, the CDR3 is TGTGCCAGCAGCCTTCAGGGAACCGGGGAGCTGTTTTTT. V gene TRBV3-1 (or the pseudogene TRBV3-2) combines with J gene TRBJ2-2; D is perhaps TRBD1 (5 bases). Germline V gene data show CDR1 as LGHDT and CDR2 as YNNKEL (reference sequence). CDR3 length: 13 amino acids. V lost 4 bases, J lost 5 bases, and 8 bases lay in between.

This chain joins TRBV18 and TRBJ2-3, with 7 bases lining up with TRBD1. The CDR3 totals 16 residues. The V and J ends lost 4 bases and 1 base, in that order; junction bases with no gene match: 8. Germline assignment: CDR1 KGHSH and CDR2 LQKENI. The CDR3 region is CASSRTGDPGTDTQYF. CDR3 nucleotide sequence: TGTGCCAGCTCACGCACAGGGGACCCCGGCACAGATACGCAGTATTTT.

This rearrangement joins TRBV2 to TRBJ2-7, with D perhaps matching TRBD1 (5 bases). The V gene lost 8 bases and the J gene lost 6 bases, with 14 bases spanning the gap. The CDR3 length is 12 residues. CDR1 is SNHLY and CDR2 is FYNNEI in the germline V gene. In nucleotides, the CDR3 is TGTGCCAGCGAAGGGGAACGGTCCGAGCAGTACTTC. Amino acid sequence: CASEGERSEQYF.

The J gene is TRBJ1-2, the V gene TRBV4-1; no clear D. V dropped 0 bases and J dropped 0 bases, with 8 bases sitting between them. This CDR3 contains 15 residues. Germline assignment: CDR1 MGHRA and CDR2 YSYEKL. CDR3 DNA: TGCGCCAGCAGCCAAGATGCAGTACCTAACTATGGCTACACCTTC. This translates into CASSQDAVPNYGYTF.

The V gene is TRBV7-9, the J gene TRBJ2-5; TRBD1 agrees at 7 bases. The CDR3 is 12 residues long. The trim removed 6 bases at V and 4 bases at J, leaving 2 bases unmatched. Looked up from germline, CDR1 is SEHNR and CDR2 is FQNEAQ (reference sequence). In nucleotides, the CDR3 is TGTGCCAGCAGTCGACAGGGAGAGACCCAGTACTTC. It translates to CASSRQGETQYF.

This chain connects TRBV27 to TRBJ1-2, with 10 bases aligning to TRBD1. This CDR3 has 15 residues. Per germline, CDR1 MNHEY and CDR2 SMNVEV (reference sequence). The trim removed 6 bases at V and 4 bases at J, leaving 8 bases unmatched. CDR3 in DNA: TGTGCCAGCAGGGAACTGACAGGGGGCAGCTATGGCTACACCTTC. Protein product: CASRELTGGSYGYTF.

This chain joins TRBV30 and TRBJ2-7; 10 bases agree with TRBD2. The CDR3 has 17 amino acids. V was pared by 1 base and J by 0 bases, with 9 bases of the junction left unmatched. In germline, CDR1 is GTSNPN, CDR2 SVGIG (reference sequence). This CDR3 reads CAWSDWKGLADSYEQYF. The CDR3 coding sequence is TGTGCCTGGAGTGACTGGAAAGGACTAGCGGACTCCTACGAGCAGTACTTC. Together with reference TRBV30 and TRBJ2-7, the CDR3 gives the full variable domain: SQTIHQWPATLVQPVGSPLSLECTVEGTSNPNLYWYRQAAGRGLQLLFYSVGIGQISSEVPQNLSASRPQDRQFILSSKKLLLSDSGFYLCAWSDWKGLADSYEQYFGPGTRLTVT.

The chain links TRBV27 to TRBJ1-5; unclear D gene. The germline V gene has CDR1 MNHEY and CDR2 SMNVEV (reference sequence). The CDR3 totals 15 residues. Deletions cut 2 bases from V and 2 bases from J, with 10 bases between. The DNA of the CDR3 is TGTGCCAGCAGTTTAGTGGGTACAGGCAATCAGCCCCAGCATTTT. This translates into CASSLVGTGNQPQHF.